The 32 T cell receptor beta chains below all came from one sample that was sequenced in a study of cytomegalovirus exposure and HLA in healthy donors. 13 Jbeta primers and 60 Vbeta primers were used for the PCR. Clones were read by immunoSEQ multiplex PCR, and TCRdb kept only the in-frame ones, dropping some. The profile shows 200,000 to 250,000 clones, approximately 70% of them singletons. The material sequenced was PBMCs. Every receptor here comes from a woman aged 25 to 39 in good health and CMV-seronegative.

The chain combines TRBV7-8 with TRBJ2-3; possible D gene TRBD2, 5 bases. V lost 1 base and J lost 5, with 10 bases in between. Germline CDR1 is SGHVS and CDR2 is FQNEAQ. The CDR3 totals 14 residues. The DNA of the CDR3 is TGTGCCAGCAGCTTAGAGACTACGAAAGATACGCAGTATTTT. It yields the protein CASSLETTKDTQYF.

The DNA of the CDR3 is TGTGCCAGCAGTTCAGGGTTTAGCAATCAGCCCCAGCATTTT. Translating gives CASSSGFSNQPQHF. This chain links TRBV7-3 with TRBJ1-5; D is possibly TRBD1 (5 bases). This CDR3 contains 14 residues. Trimming left V 6 bases short and J 0 bases short, with 9 bases between. Per germline, CDR1 SGHTA and CDR2 FQGTGA.

The rearrangement uses TRBV7-6 and TRBJ2-3, with 13 bases aligning to TRBD2. Germline values: CDR1 SGHVS, CDR2 FNYEAQ. The CDR3 runs to 22 residues. Trimming took 5 bases from V and 3 from J; bases not matched to a gene: 23. Written as DNA, the CDR3 is TGTGCCAGCAGCCCCGGGGGGCTCAGTCCAAGGACTAGCGGGGGAAGGACAGATACGCAGTATTTT. Residues: CASSPGGLSPRTSGGRTDTQYF.

J is TRBJ2-3 and V is TRBV5-1; D remains unclear. Germline CDR1 SGHRS, CDR2 YFSETQ. The CDR3 contains 14 residues. Deletions cut 2 bases from V and 4 bases from J, with 11 bases between. The DNA for the CDR3 is TGCGCCAGCAGCTTCACTCTCGGGTCAGATACGCAGTATTTT. Translating gives CASSFTLGSDTQYF.

The V and J genes are TRBV11-3 and TRBJ2-3; TRBD1 aligns across 8 bases. J lost 5 bases, V lost 5 bases, and 6 bases had no gene match. In germline, CDR1 is SGHNT, CDR2 YENEEA. This CDR3 is 14 amino acids long. The CDR3 DNA follows: TGTGCCAGCAGCCCATGGACAGGGAAAGATACGCAGTATTTT. Encoded protein: CASSPWTGKDTQYF.

The chain couples TRBV7-9 to TRBJ1-1; TRBD1 might be the D (5 bases). The V gene's germline CDR1 is SEHNR and CDR2 FQNEAQ (reference sequence). Between the trimmed V and J ends, which lost 6 bases and 6 bases, there was a span of 14 bases. CDR3 length: 13 residues. The CDR3 spells CASRLDGGPEAFF. The CDR3, as DNA: TGTGCCAGCAGACTAGACGGGGGACCTGAAGCTTTCTTT.

This sequence joins TRBV10-3 and TRBJ2-1; TRBD2 agrees at 8 bases. Losses at the gene ends were 4 bases for V and 0 bases for J; bases not matched to a gene: 2. Germline CDR1 ENHRY, CDR2 SYGVKD. The CDR3 runs to 15 residues. CDR3 amino acids: CAISALAGSYNEQFF. The CDR3 DNA is TGTGCCATCAGTGCGCTAGCGGGCTCCTACAATGAGCAGTTCTTC.

The rearrangement uses TRBV9 and TRBJ2-3, with 8 bases fitting TRBD1. CDR1 and CDR2 from the germline V gene are SGDLS and YYNGEE. J was trimmed by 5 bases and V by 0 bases; bases with no gene match: 8. CDR3 size: 16 residues. CDR3 sequence reads: CASSVGGTGYIDTQYF. The CDR3, as DNA: TGTGCCAGCAGCGTAGGCGGGACAGGCTATATAGATACGCAGTATTTT.

The chain recombines TRBV11-1 with TRBJ2-3; weak D call: TRBD2 (7 bases). The CDR3 runs 16 residues. Germline CDR1 and CDR2: SGHAT and FQDESV (reference sequence). Trimming cost V 7 bases and J 0 bases, with 17 bases left between them. The CDR3 loop is CASIAGVQGSTDTQYF. The CDR3 DNA sequence: TGTGCCAGCATTGCGGGAGTGCAGGGGAGCACAGATACGCAGTATTTT.

V and J are TRBV4-1 and TRBJ2-2; 12 positions match TRBD1. The length of the CDR3 is 17 residues. Germline V CDR1 and CDR2: MGHRA, YSYEKL. V lost 4 bases, J lost 7 bases, and 10 bases stayed unmatched. CDR3 sequence reads: CASSPRPGTGGVGELFF. DNA for the CDR3: TGCGCCAGCAGCCCTCGTCCCGGGACAGGGGGCGTCGGGGAGCTGTTTTTT.

Of note for this clone: An end of the junction does not agree with germline; a read error may underlie this. The rearrangement uses TRBV6-1 and TRBJ2-5; 9 bases match TRBD2. Germline loops: CDR1 MNHNS, CDR2 SASEGT. The CDR3 covers 13 residues. Here the CDR3 reads CASSEVAGVPRNF. In DNA, the CDR3 is TGTGCCAGCAGTGAAGTAGCGGGAGTCCCCCGGAACTTC.

The CDR3 spells CASGPQGSNQPQHF. CDR3 sequence (DNA): TGTGCTAGTGGCCCACAGGGTAGCAATCAGCCCCAGCATTTT. The V call is TRBV12-5, the J call TRBJ1-5, with D possibly being TRBD1 (6 bases). Trimming shortened V by 6 bases and J by 0 bases, and 9 bases separated the two germline ends. CDR3 length: 14 residues. CDR1 and CDR2 from the germline V gene are LGHNT and FRNRAP.

The chain uses TRBV6-5 and TRBJ1-2; 9 bases line up with TRBD1. Unmatched junction bases numbered 8, after V lost 5 bases and J lost 4 bases. Germline V lookup: CDR1 MNHEY, CDR2 SVGAGI. This CDR3 is 15 amino acids long. CDR3 DNA sequence: TGTGCCAGCAGTCCCACAGGGGGCTTGGCCTATGGCTACACCTTC. This codes for CASSPTGGLAYGYTF.

The V and J genes are TRBV10-2 and TRBJ2-3; TRBD1 matches 10 bases. With 8 bases clipped from V and 4 bases from J, the junction kept 9 bases outside the gene matches. The CDR3 runs to 15 residues. Looked up from germline, CDR1 is WSHSY and CDR2 is SAAADI. CDR3 sequence: CASHEGQGGPDTQYF. Written as DNA, the CDR3 is TGCGCCAGCCACGAAGGACAGGGGGGCCCAGATACGCAGTATTTT.

This chain connects TRBV2 to TRBJ2-5, with TRBD2 as a possible D gene (6 bases). The J call may be faulty, since TRBJ2-7 better matches the DNA end. In germline, CDR1 is SNHLY, CDR2 FYNNEI. The CDR3 loop spans 12 amino acids. CDR3 amino acids: CASSVTGDEQYF. For the CDR3, the DNA is TGTGCCAGCAGTGTAACGGGGGACGAGCAGTACTTC.

There are a few counts of this clone. Other DNA sequences within the sample encode an identical CDR3. The chain employs TRBV6-5 and TRBJ1-1; possibly TRBD1 for D (5 bases). Germline V gives CDR1 MNHEY, CDR2 SVGAGI. The CDR3 is 12 residues long. V was pared by 5 bases and J by 5 bases, with 9 bases between. CDR3 in DNA: TGTGCCAGCAGTCCTGGGGGGACTGAAGCTTTCTTT. It specifies CASSPGGTEAFF.

The chain carries TRBV14 and TRBJ1-2; D not resolved. Germline V CDR1 and CDR2: SGHDN, FVKESK. V dropped 4 bases and J dropped 7 bases, with 16 bases sitting between them. The CDR3 is made up of 14 amino acids. The CDR3 bases are TGTGCCAGCAGCCGCCTAACGGGGTCGGGTGGCTACACCTTC. Residues: CASSRLTGSGGYTF.

The chain combines TRBV11-2 with TRBJ1-3; TRBD1 matches 9 bases. Germline V gene data show CDR1 as SGHAT and CDR2 as FQNNGV. V lost 4 bases to trimming and J lost 4 bases; unmatched junction nucleotides: 5. The length of the CDR3 is 15 residues. As DNA, the CDR3 is TGTGCCAGCAGCTCGGGACAGGGCTCGGGAAACACCATATATTTT. This encodes CASSSGQGSGNTIYF.

The V and J genes are TRBV6-6 and TRBJ1-2; TRBD1 aligns across 9 bases. Germline loops: CDR1 MNHNY, CDR2 SVGAGI (reference sequence). The trim removed 6 bases at V and 8 bases at J, leaving 13 bases unmatched. The CDR3 loop spans 15 amino acids. CDR3 protein: CASSYGQGYKQGYTF. As DNA, the CDR3 is TGTGCCAGCAGCTACGGACAGGGGTATAAACAGGGCTACACCTTC.

The chain couples TRBV7-6 to TRBJ1-4; no definite D call. Trimming stripped 0 bases from V and 0 bases from J, with 5 bases between. Per the germline V gene, CDR1 is SGHVS and CDR2 is FNYEAQ. The CDR3 totals 15 residues. The CDR3 region is CASSLAPATNEKLFF. The CDR3 DNA is TGTGCCAGCAGCTTAGCCCCCGCAACTAATGAAAAACTGTTTTTT.

This chain connects TRBV9 to TRBJ2-2; 9 nucleotides agree with TRBD1. With 2 bases clipped from V and 7 bases from J, the junction kept 6 bases outside the gene matches. The germline gives CDR1 SGDLS, CDR2 YYNGEE. CDR3 length: 15 amino acids. As DNA, the CDR3 is TGTGCCAGCAGCGTCGGACAGGGGATGAGCGGGGAGCTGTTTTTT. Residues: CASSVGQGMSGELFF.

V usage is TRBV2 and J usage is TRBJ2-4, with D possibly matching TRBD1 (5 bases). Per the germline V gene, CDR1 is SNHLY and CDR2 is FYNNEI. CDR3 length equals 13 residues. V lost 1 base, J lost 10 bases, and 11 bases lay in between. CDR3 residues: CASSEESGIIQYF. The CDR3 nucleotides are TGTGCCAGCAGTGAAGAATCAGGGATAATTCAGTACTTC. Together with reference TRBV2 and TRBJ2-4, the CDR3 gives the full variable domain: EPEVTQTPSHQVTQMGQEVILRCVPISNHLYFYWYRQILGQKVEFLVSFYNNEISEKSEIFDDQFSVERPDGSNFTLKIRSTKLEDSAMYFCASSEESGIIQYFGAGTRLSVL.

V and J are TRBV18 and TRBJ2-2; 9 positions match TRBD1. From germline, CDR1 is KGHSH and CDR2 LQKENI. This CDR3 has 16 amino acids. V shed 0 bases, J shed 4 bases, and the junction held 3 bases outside the gene matches. The CDR3 region is CASSPPDRGFTGELFF. In DNA form, the CDR3 reads TGTGCCAGCTCACCACCGGACAGGGGATTCACCGGGGAGCTGTTTTTT.

This clone was detected only a few times. The chain uses TRBV7-2 and TRBJ1-5; the D is unclear. Trimming shortened V by 1 base and J by 2 bases, and 6 bases separated the two germline ends. Germline CDR1 SGHTA, CDR2 FQGNSA. CDR3 length: 14 amino acids. The CDR3 bases are TGTGCCAGCAGCTTAGACAGTTGCAATCAGCCCCAGCATTTT. Residues: CASSLDSCNQPQHF.

V gene TRBV5-5 combines with J gene TRBJ1-1, with D perhaps matching TRBD1 (6 bases). The CDR3 is 14 residues long. Deletions cut 0 bases from V and 6 bases from J, with 12 bases between. Looked up from germline, CDR1 is SGHKS and CDR2 is YYEKEE (reference sequence). The CDR3, as DNA: TGTGCCAGCAGCTTGGGGGGGGGCAGGGCTGAAGCTTTCTTT. It translates to CASSLGGGRAEAFF.

J is TRBJ2-5 and V is TRBV5-1, with 9 nucleotides matching TRBD1. Trimming took 3 bases from V and 7 from J; bases not matched to a gene: 16. The CDR3 length is 17 residues. Germline V lookup: CDR1 SGHRS, CDR2 YFSETQ. CDR3 in amino acids: CASSSRQGGTERGTQYF. CDR3 nucleotide sequence: TGCGCCAGCAGCTCACGACAGGGGGGGACGGAGCGGGGGACCCAGTACTTC.

The sample holds a few counts of this clone. V gene TRBV7-6 combines with J gene TRBJ1-1; D is unclear. V gave up 1 base and J gave up 4 bases, with 10 bases separating them. The germline V gene encodes CDR1 SGHVS and CDR2 FNYEAQ. The CDR3 extends over 14 amino acids. The DNA for the CDR3 is TGTGCCAGCAGCTTAGATGAGGGAGGCACTGAAGCTTTCTTT. Amino acids: CASSLDEGGTEAFF.

This clone has just one count. J is TRBJ1-1 and V is TRBV29-1; D uncertain. Germline values: CDR1 SQVTM, CDR2 ANQGSEA. V gave up 3 bases and J gave up 1 base, with 6 bases separating them. CDR3 length equals 12 residues. The CDR3 sequence is CSVDSGNTEAFF. The DNA for the CDR3 is TGCAGCGTTGATTCGGGGAACACTGAAGCTTTCTTT.

This rearrangement joins TRBV6-1 to TRBJ2-1, with 7 bases matching TRBD2. V trimming: 5 bases; J trimming: 9 bases; junction bases outside the gene matches: 7. Germline CDR1 MNHNS, CDR2 SASEGT. This CDR3 contains 13 residues. For the CDR3, the DNA is TGTGCCAGCAGTACCGGGGAGGGCGGTGAGCAGTTCTTC. Translation: CASSTGEGGEQFF.

This chain connects TRBV27 to TRBJ2-3; TRBD2 matches 10 bases. The CDR3 consists of 16 residues. V was pared by 5 bases and J by 2 bases, with 7 bases of the junction left unmatched. Germline loops: CDR1 MNHEY, CDR2 SMNVEV (reference sequence). CDR3 protein: CASSQTLAGITDTQYF. The CDR3 bases are TGTGCCAGCAGTCAAACACTAGCGGGGATCACAGATACGCAGTATTTT.

This clone showed up just a few times. V usage is TRBV4-1 and J usage is TRBJ2-1, with 9 bases that match TRBD1. The CDR3 spans 15 residues. Per germline, CDR1 MGHRA and CDR2 YSYEKL. With V trimmed by 4 bases and J by 6 bases, 7 bases remained unmatched. The CDR3 DNA follows: TGCGCCAGCAGCCTGGACAGGGGCCCCCCCAATGAGCAGTTCTTC. It specifies CASSLDRGPPNEQFF.

The chain joins TRBV5-4 to TRBJ2-2; TRBD1 matches 11 bases. The CDR3 covers 14 residues. V was pared by 4 bases and J by 4 bases, with 0 bases of the junction left unmatched. The germline gives CDR1 SGHNT, CDR2 YYREEE (reference sequence). CDR3 DNA: TGTGCCAGCAGCGGGACAGGGGGCACCGGGGAGCTGTTTTTT. Amino acids: CASSGTGGTGELFF.